Shown below are 25 T cell receptor beta chains from a single sample sequenced in a study of blood T cell repertoires in COVID-19. TCRdb's table, derived via immunoSEQ multiplex PCR, lists solely in-frame clones and lacks some. The repertoire holds about 160,000 clones, with roughly 84% as singletons. Sequencing was done on a sample of peripheral blood. These receptors were collected from an elderly woman with active or convalescent COVID-19.

The rearrangement joins TRBV11-2 to TRBJ1-5; no firm D call. V shed 2 bases and J shed 8 bases, with 10 bases lying between them. Germline V gene lookup returns CDR1 SGHAT and CDR2 FQNNGV. This CDR3 is built from 13 residues. This CDR3 reads CASSLSPREPQHF. The CDR3 region has the DNA TGTGCCAGCAGCTTAAGCCCCCGGGAGCCCCAGCATTTT.

The chain combines TRBV6-6 with TRBJ1-2; the D gene is possibly TRBD1 (6 bases). CDR1 MNHNY and CDR2 SVGAGI come from the germline V gene (reference sequence). This CDR3 is built from 12 residues. V gave up 8 bases and J gave up 8 bases, with 15 bases separating them. Here the CDR3 reads CASLLYQGGYTF. CDR3 coding DNA: TGTGCCAGCTTACTGTATCAGGGGGGCTACACCTTC.

Comments on this clone: Other DNA sequences from this sample encode an identical CDR3 as well. This chain links TRBV19 with TRBJ1-5; the match to TRBD1 covers 12 bases. After removal of 6 bases from V and 6 bases from J, the junction contained 3 bases not matched to a gene. From germline, CDR1 is LNHDA and CDR2 SQIVND (reference sequence). The CDR3 totals 14 residues. The CDR3 loop reads CASSGTGGGQPQHF. DNA of the CDR3: TGTGCCAGTAGCGGGACAGGGGGCGGTCAGCCCCAGCATTTT.

The CDR3 spells CASSVSGGDYNEQFF. In DNA, the CDR3 is TGTGCCAGCAGCGTATCAGGGGGCGACTACAATGAGCAGTTCTTC. V usage is TRBV9 and J usage is TRBJ2-1, with 8 bases fitting TRBD1. This CDR3 is 15 amino acids long. Germline V gene sequence: CDR1 SGDLS, CDR2 YYNGEE. Unmatched junction bases numbered 3, after V lost 1 base and J lost 3 bases.

CDR3 in DNA: TGTGCCAGTAGTCCTACCTTTGGCCGGGACAGATACAATGAGCAGTTCTTC. Its protein product is CASSPTFGRDRYNEQFF. The chain couples TRBV19 to TRBJ2-1; 7 bases line up with TRBD1. Germline CDR1 reads LNHDA; CDR2 reads SQIVND (reference sequence). V lost 5 bases, J lost 4 bases, and 14 bases stayed unmatched. CDR3 size: 17 residues.

The V gene is TRBV7-2, the J gene TRBJ2-7; D might be TRBD2 (8 bases). Germline values: CDR1 SGHTA, CDR2 FQGNSA. V dropped 5 bases and J dropped 0 bases, with 26 bases sitting between them. The CDR3 sequence is 19 residues long. CDR3 in DNA: TGTGCCAGCAGCCGCCAAGGGGGCGCCAGCGGGAGCCCCTCCTACGAGCAGTACTTC. The encoded protein is CASSRQGGASGSPSYEQYF.

This sequence joins TRBV19 and TRBJ2-3, with D possibly being TRBD1 (6 bases). Trimming cost V 5 bases and J 9 bases, with 21 bases left between them. The V gene's germline CDR1 is LNHDA and CDR2 SQIVND (reference sequence). The CDR3 loop spans 15 amino acids. As DNA, the CDR3 is TGTGCCAGTAGTCCCGAGACAGGATCTAGGATAACGCAGTATTTT. Its protein is CASSPETGSRITQYF.

This clone was seen only once. This sequence joins TRBV9 and TRBJ2-1; TRBD1 agrees at 11 bases. V dropped 3 bases and J dropped 3; count of bases not matched to a gene: 5. The CDR3 spans 16 residues. Germline CDR1 and CDR2: SGDLS and YYNGEE. The CDR3 reads CASSAPGQGVYNEQFF. CDR3 in DNA: TGTGCCAGCAGCGCCCCGGGACAGGGGGTCTACAATGAGCAGTTCTTC.

This chain joins TRBV13 and TRBJ2-1; maybe TRBD2 (6 bases). V was clipped by 5 bases and J by 0 bases, with 11 bases between them. Germline loops: CDR1 PRHDT, CDR2 FYEKMQ (reference sequence). The CDR3 has 15 residues. Here the CDR3 reads CASSLRGSSYNEQFF. The CDR3 region has the DNA TGTGCCAGCAGCCTCCGGGGGAGCTCCTACAATGAGCAGTTCTTC. Based on the CDR3 plus reference TRBV13 and TRBJ2-1, the full variable domain is AAGVIQSPRHLIKEKRETATLKCYPIPRHDTVYWYQQGPGQDPQFLISFYEKMQSDKGSIPDRFSAQQFSDYHSELNMSSLELGDSALYFCASSLRGSSYNEQFFGPGTRLTVL.

The V gene is TRBV19, the J gene TRBJ1-1; D perhaps matches TRBD1 (5 bases). Trimming removed 6 bases from V and 1 base from J, with 18 bases in between. Germline CDR1 LNHDA, CDR2 SQIVND (reference sequence). The CDR3 sequence is 16 residues long. CDR3 bases: TGTGCCAGTAGCATCGTAACAGGTTGGAGGAACACTGAAGCTTTCTTT. Its translation: CASSIVTGWRNTEAFF.

The chain employs TRBV5-1 and TRBJ2-7; 7 bases agree with TRBD1. Trimming cost V 0 bases and J 6 bases; bases outside gene matches: 6. The CDR3 spans 14 residues. Germline CDR1 and CDR2: SGHRS and YFSETQ. The CDR3 nucleotides read TGCGCCAGCAGCTTGGCCGAACAGGGGACCGAGCAGTACTTC. It is translated as CASSLAEQGTEQYF. Complete variable domain (other parts from reference TRBV5-1 and TRBJ2-7): KAGVTQTPRYLIKTRGQQVTLSCSPISGHRSVSWYQQTPGQGLQFLFEYFSETQRNKGNFPGRFSGRQFSNSRSEMNVSTLELGDSALYLCASSLAEQGTEQYFGPGTRLTVT.

This sequence joins TRBV28 and TRBJ1-6, with 9 bases aligning to TRBD1. The CDR3 loop spans 14 amino acids. Germline V lookup: CDR1 MDHEN, CDR2 SYDVKM. Trimming at V came to 6 bases and at J to 4 bases, leaving 1 base not matched to a gene. The CDR3 DNA reads as TGTGCCAGCAGGGGGACAGGGTATAATTCACCCCTCCACTTT. It codes for CASRGTGYNSPLHF.

J is TRBJ2-7 and V is TRBV2; a possible D gene is TRBD1 (5 bases). CDR1 and CDR2 from the germline V gene are SNHLY and FYNNEI. The ends were cut back, 6 bases at V and 3 bases at J, with 18 bases in the middle. This CDR3 has 15 amino acids. CDR3 protein: CASRDHLMDIYEQYF. CDR3 coding DNA: TGTGCCAGCAGGGACCATTTGATGGACATCTACGAGCAGTACTTC.

This clone was found many times. The chain links TRBV6-6 to TRBJ2-7; 10 nucleotides align to TRBD2. J lost 6 bases, V lost 4 bases, and 6 bases had no gene match. Germline V CDR1 and CDR2: MNHNY, SVGAGI (reference sequence). The length of the CDR3 is 14 residues. The CDR3 is CASSFSGRTSEQYF. DNA of the CDR3: TGTGCCAGCAGTTTTAGCGGGAGGACGTCCGAGCAGTACTTC.

V gene TRBV4-2 combines with J gene TRBJ1-3; D remains ambiguous. The V end lost 0 bases, the J end lost 2 bases, and 5 bases lay between the germline ends. Germline CDR1 and CDR2: LGHNA and YNFKEQ. CDR3 length: 14 residues. In DNA, the CDR3 is TGTGCCAGCAGCCAAGACAGGACTGGAAACACCATATATTTT. Amino acids: CASSQDRTGNTIYF.

The chain joins TRBV30 to TRBJ2-1, with TRBD2 identical over 9 bases. CDR1 and CDR2 from the germline V gene are GTSNPN and SVGIG (reference sequence). The CDR3 runs 15 residues. J gave up 2 bases and V 5 bases, and 7 bases lay outside the gene matches. The CDR3 sequence: CAWVEAGGPYNEQFF. CDR3 nucleotides: TGTGCCTGGGTTGAAGCGGGGGGTCCCTACAATGAGCAGTTCTTC.

The V and J genes are TRBV5-5 and TRBJ2-7; a weak D match, TRBD1 (5 bases). The CDR3 is 14 amino acids. V was clipped by 3 bases and J by 4 bases, with 14 bases between them. CDR1 is SGHKS, CDR2 YYEKEE, per germline (reference sequence). The DNA of the CDR3 is TGTGCCAGCAGCTCACTCGACAGACGGTACGAGCAGTACTTC. Translated, it gives CASSSLDRRYEQYF.

The chain joins TRBV28 to TRBJ2-1, with a tentative D call TRBD1 (7 bases). Germline-derived CDR1 and CDR2 are MDHEN and SYDVKM. The CDR3 length is 13 residues. CDR3 DNA: TGTGCGCAGGGGGGACCTACTAGGAATGAGCAGTTCTTC. Translating gives CAQGGPTRNEQFF.

The rearrangement uses TRBV6-5 and TRBJ2-3, with 7 positions matching TRBD2. Per germline, CDR1 MNHEY and CDR2 SVGAGI. J lost 6 bases, V lost 6 bases, and 3 bases had no gene match. The CDR3 totals 12 residues. The CDR3 reads CASRDGGDTQYF. CDR3 in DNA: TGTGCCAGCAGAGACGGGGGGGATACGCAGTATTTT.

The gene calls are TRBV5-1 and TRBJ1-2; 7 bases are shared with TRBD1. Germline V gene data show CDR1 as SGHRS and CDR2 as YFSETQ. The CDR3 loop spans 13 amino acids. The junction had 6 bases not matched to a gene; V was cut back by 4 bases and J by 6 bases. Here the CDR3 DNA reads TGCGCCAGCAGCGTGGGACAGATCAATGGCTACACCTTC. This gives the protein CASSVGQINGYTF. The full variable domain, completed using reference TRBV5-1 and TRBJ1-2, is KAGVTQTPRYLIKTRGQQVTLSCSPISGHRSVSWYQQTPGQGLQFLFEYFSETQRNKGNFPGRFSGRQFSNSRSEMNVSTLELGDSALYLCASSVGQINGYTFGSGTRLTVV.

This clone was counted a single time. The chain combines TRBV5-1 with TRBJ2-7; 9 bases match TRBD1. CDR1 SGHRS and CDR2 YFSETQ come from the germline V gene. CDR3 length: 15 residues. With 3 bases clipped from V and 6 bases from J, the junction kept 10 bases outside the gene matches. CDR3 loop: CASSWGTGRRGEQYF. CDR3 nucleotide sequence: TGCGCCAGCAGCTGGGGGACAGGGCGGAGAGGCGAGCAGTACTTC.

The chain is built from TRBV13 and TRBJ1-6; TRBD1 might be the D (5 bases). V shed 1 base and J shed 7 bases, with 11 bases lying between them. Germline CDR1 and CDR2: PRHDT and FYEKMQ (reference sequence). The CDR3 covers 15 residues. The CDR3 sequence: CASSLAGGKNSPLHF. For the CDR3, the DNA is TGTGCCAGCAGCTTAGCCGGGGGGAAGAATTCACCCCTCCACTTT.

This clone came up a few times. This chain links TRBV14 with TRBJ2-1, with 11 bases aligning to TRBD1. J was trimmed by 9 bases and V by 3 bases; bases with no gene match: 7. CDR1 and CDR2 (germline): SGHDN, FVKESK. The CDR3 is 15 residues long. CDR3: CASSQIGQGAGEQFF. The CDR3 region has the DNA TGTGCCAGCAGCCAGATCGGACAGGGGGCCGGTGAGCAGTTCTTC.

The table lists this clone with a few counts. CDR3 sequence reads: CASSVAGQGSGNTIYF. Here the CDR3 DNA reads TGTGCCAGCAGCGTAGCCGGACAGGGCTCTGGAAACACCATATATTTT. The chain recombines TRBV9 with TRBJ1-3, with 8 bases lining up with TRBD1. Germline CDR1 is SGDLS and CDR2 is YYNGEE. Germline trimming cut 0 bases from V and 0 bases from J; bases unmatched to any gene: 2. This CDR3 has 16 residues.

The chain is built from TRBV29-1 and TRBJ1-4, with 9 bases that match TRBD1. Germline V gene lookup returns CDR1 SQVTM and CDR2 ANQGSEA. The CDR3 runs 15 residues. V lost 7 bases to trimming and J lost 0 bases; unmatched junction nucleotides: 6. This CDR3 reads CSAGQGRSTNEKLFF. CDR3 coding DNA: TGCAGCGCCGGACAGGGGCGATCAACTAATGAAAAACTGTTTTTT.